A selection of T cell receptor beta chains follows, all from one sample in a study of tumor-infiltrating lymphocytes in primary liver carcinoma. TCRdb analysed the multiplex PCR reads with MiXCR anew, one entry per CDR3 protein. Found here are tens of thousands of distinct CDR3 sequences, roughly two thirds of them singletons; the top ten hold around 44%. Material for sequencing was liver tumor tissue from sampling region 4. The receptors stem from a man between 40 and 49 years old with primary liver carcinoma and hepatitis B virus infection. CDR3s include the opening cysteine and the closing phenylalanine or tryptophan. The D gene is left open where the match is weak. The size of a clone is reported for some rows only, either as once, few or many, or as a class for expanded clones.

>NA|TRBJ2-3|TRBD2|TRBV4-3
TGCGCCAGCAGCCAGGATACCGACACGGGAGGAATAGATACGCAGTATTTT
CASSQDTDTGGIDTQYF
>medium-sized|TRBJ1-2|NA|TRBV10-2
TGCGCCAGCAGTTTTGGGGAAGGCTATGGCTACACCTTC
CASSFGEGYGYTF
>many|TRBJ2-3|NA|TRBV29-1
TGCGGCTTTGGGGGCACAGATACGCAGTATTTT
CGFGGTDTQYF
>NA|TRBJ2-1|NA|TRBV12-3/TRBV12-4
TGTGCCAGTAGTTTATTACCCCTGGACAGCGAGCAGTTCTTC
CASSLLPLDSEQFF
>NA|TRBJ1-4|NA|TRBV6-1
TGTGCCAGCAGTGAACGAGACGTACGAGTGGGAGAAAAACTGTTTTTT
CASSERDVRVGEKLFF
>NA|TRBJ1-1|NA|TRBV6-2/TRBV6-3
TGTGCCGTCCTCACTGGTACCGCCTTCACTGAGGCTTTCTTT
CAVLTGTAFTEAFF
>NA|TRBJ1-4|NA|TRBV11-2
TGTGCCTGCAGCTTAGATCCTGGGGGGCTCAGGCTGTTTTTT
CACSLDPGGLRLFF
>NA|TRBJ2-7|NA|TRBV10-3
TGTGCCATCGGTGGACAAGGGGGATCCTACGAGCAGTACTTC
CAIGGQGGSYEQYF
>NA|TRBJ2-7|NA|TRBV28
TGTGCCAGCAGTCTTCTGGCGGGCAACTACGAGCAGTACTTC
CASSLLAGNYEQYF
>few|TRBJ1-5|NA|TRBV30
TGTGCCTGTGCGTCCGCAGCCAATCAGCCCCAGCATTTT
CACASAANQPQHF
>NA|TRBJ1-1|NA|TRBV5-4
TGTGCCAGCAGTTCGGGGGGCTACATGGACACTGAGGCTTTCTTT
CASSSGGYMDTEAFF
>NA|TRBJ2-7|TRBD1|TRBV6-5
TGTGCCAGGCCCGGACAGGCAGCATCCTTTTACGAGCAGTACTTC
CARPGQAASFYEQYF
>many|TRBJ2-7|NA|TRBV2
TGTGCCAGTGAGAACAGGGCGGTCTCCTACGAGCAGTACTTC
CASENRAVSYEQYF
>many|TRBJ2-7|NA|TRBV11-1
TGTGCCGGCAGTGGGAAGCGATCCTACGAGCAGTACTTC
CAGSGKRSYEQYF
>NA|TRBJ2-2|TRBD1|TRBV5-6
TGTGCCAGCAGCTCCACCCGGGACAGGGGTGGCACCGGGGAGCTGTTTTTT
CASSSTRDRGGTGELFF
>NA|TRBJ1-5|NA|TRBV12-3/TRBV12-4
TGTGTTAGCACGCGGGGCACCGTAATAAATCAGCCCCAGCATTTT
CVSTRGTVINQPQHF
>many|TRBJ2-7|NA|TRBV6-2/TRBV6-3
TGTGCCAGCAGTCCTCGGACCCACCTGGGGCAGTACTTC
CASSPRTHLGQYF
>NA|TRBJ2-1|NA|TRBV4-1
TGCGTCAGCAGCCCGCTCGGTAACAACAACAATGAGCAGCTTTTC
CVSSPLGNNNNEQLF
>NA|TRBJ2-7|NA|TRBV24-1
TGTGCCACCAGTGGCGCCAGCTCCTACGAGCAGTACTTC
CATSGASSYEQYF
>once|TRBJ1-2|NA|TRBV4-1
TGCGCCTGCAGCGAGGGAGGACCTAATAACTACGGCTACACCTTT
CACSEGGPNNYGYTF
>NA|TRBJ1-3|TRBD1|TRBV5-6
TGTACCAGCAGACCCGGGACAGGGGGCTCTGGAGACACCATATATTTT
CTSRPGTGGSGDTIYF
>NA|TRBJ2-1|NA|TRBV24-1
TGTGCCACCAGTGAACTTCAAGGCGAGCAGTTCTTC
CATSELQGEQFF
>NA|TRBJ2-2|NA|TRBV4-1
TGCGCCAGCAGTCCTAGTGTAAACACCGGGGAGCCGTTTTTT
CASSPSVNTGEPFF
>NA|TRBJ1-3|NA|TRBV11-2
TGTGCCAGCACCTTTTTTGAAGGGGCTGGAAACACCATATATTTT
CASTFFEGAGNTIYF
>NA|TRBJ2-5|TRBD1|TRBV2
TGTGCCAGCAGCTCTACAGGGGTAGTAGAGGCCCAGTACTTC
CASSSTGVVEAQYF
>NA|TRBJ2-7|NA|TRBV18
TGTGCCAGCTCACCAGGGGGCGAGCAGTACTTC
CASSPGGEQYF
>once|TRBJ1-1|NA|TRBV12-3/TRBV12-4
TGTGTCAGCAGTTTGGCCTCTGGAGCTTTCTTT
CVSSLASGAFF
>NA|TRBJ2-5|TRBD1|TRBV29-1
TGCAGCGTTGAAGCGGAGAGGGGGCGAACAGAGATCCAGTATTTC
CSVEAERGRTEIQYF
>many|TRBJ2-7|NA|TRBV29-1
TGCAGCCCCGGGGCAGGGACATCCTACGAGCAGTACTTC
CSPGAGTSYEQYF
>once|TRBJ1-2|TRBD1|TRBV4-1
TGCGCCAGCAACCAAGGGGACAGTAACTATGGCTACGCCTTC
CASNQGDSNYGYAF
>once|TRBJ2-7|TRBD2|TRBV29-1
TGCAGTGCTGTTTTAGCGGGAGTATTCTACGAGCAGTACTTC
CSAVLAGVFYEQYF
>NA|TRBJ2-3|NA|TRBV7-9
TGTGCCAGCAGCAAAGGGGGCAGCGGGGCCAGCAGGAGTACGCAGTATTTC
CASSKGGSGASRSTQYF
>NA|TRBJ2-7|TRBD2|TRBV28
TGTGCCAGAAGTCTCCTAGCGGGGGCCTACGAGCAGTACTTC
CARSLLAGAYEQYF
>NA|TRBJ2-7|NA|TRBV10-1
TGCTCCAGCAGTGACGGGCAGGGGTCTCTACAGTACTTC
CSSSDGQGSLQYF